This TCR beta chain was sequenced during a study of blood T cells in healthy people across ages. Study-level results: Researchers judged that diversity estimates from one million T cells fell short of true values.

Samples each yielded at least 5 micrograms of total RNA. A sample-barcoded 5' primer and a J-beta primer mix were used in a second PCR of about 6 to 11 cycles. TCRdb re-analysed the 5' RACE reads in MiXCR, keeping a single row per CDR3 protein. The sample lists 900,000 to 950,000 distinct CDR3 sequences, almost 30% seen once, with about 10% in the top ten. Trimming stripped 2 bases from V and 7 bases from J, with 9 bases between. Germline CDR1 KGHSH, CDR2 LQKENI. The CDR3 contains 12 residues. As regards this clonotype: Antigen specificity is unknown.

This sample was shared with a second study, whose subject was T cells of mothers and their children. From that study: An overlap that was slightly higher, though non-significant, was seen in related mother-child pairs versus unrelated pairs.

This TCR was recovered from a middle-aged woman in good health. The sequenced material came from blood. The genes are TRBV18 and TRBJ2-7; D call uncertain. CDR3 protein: CASSPIRWEQYF. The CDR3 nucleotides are TGTGCCAGCTCACCAATTAGGTGGGAGCAGTACTTC.